Listed below are T cell receptor beta chains from one sample, sequenced in a study of T-cell reconstitution after alpha-beta-depleted transplantation in children. Via MiXCR, TCRdb re-called the PCR reads, giving one row per CDR3 protein. This repertoire shows 800,000 to 1,000,000 distinct CDR3 sequences, about 31% found once; its top ten account for around 30%. The specimen was PBMCs, mostly from graft donor cells, collected 360 days after TCRalphabeta/CD19-depleted stem cell transplant. All receptors derive from a boy younger than two who had a stem cell transplant for SCID, so the T cells may come from the graft donor. The CDR3 runs from the conserved cysteine through the conserved F or W. The order of the fields is J gene, clone size, V gene, D gene, CDR3 protein, CDR3 DNA. A D gene is named only where the DNA matches it firmly. Size is omitted from some rows. Given values are once, few, many or a class for expanded clones.

J: TRBJ2-7; size: NA; V: TRBV2; D: NA; CDR3: CASRGAVDYEQYF; DNA: TGTGCCAGCAGAGGAGCGGTGGACTACGAGCAGTACTTC
J: TRBJ2-7; size: NA; V: TRBV12-3/TRBV12-4; D: NA; CDR3: CASSPTLGAGEQYF; DNA: TGTGCCAGCAGCCCGACCCTGGGGGCGGGCGAGCAGTACTTC
J: TRBJ2-2; size: few; V: TRBV21-1; D: NA; CDR3: CASSRKRLAGNTGELFF; DNA: TGTGCCAGCAGCAGAAAAAGACTAGCGGGTAACACCGGGGAGCTGTTTTTT
J: TRBJ2-2; size: NA; V: TRBV7-9; D: NA; CDR3: CASSLARVWTGELFF; DNA: TGTGCCAGCAGCTTAGCGCGGGTATGGACCGGGGAGCTGTTTTTT
J: TRBJ2-3; size: NA; V: TRBV29-1; D: NA; CDR3: CSCLGTTDTQYF; DNA: TGCAGTTGCTTGGGGACCACAGATACGCAGTATTTT
J: TRBJ2-5; size: NA; V: TRBV20-1; D: NA; CDR3: CSASRLSPGGETQYF; DNA: TGCAGTGCTAGTAGGTTGAGCCCCGGCGGAGAGACCCAGTACTTC
J: TRBJ2-3; size: many; V: TRBV20-1; D: TRBD2; CDR3: CSARASGGYTDTQYF; DNA: TGCAGTGCTAGAGCTAGCGGGGGGTACACAGATACGCAGTATTTT
J: TRBJ1-1; size: NA; V: TRBV5-1; D: TRBD1; CDR3: CASSLGPGQSNTEAFF; DNA: TGCGCCAGCAGCCTGGGACCGGGACAGTCCAACACTGAAGCTTTCTTT
J: TRBJ2-5; size: few; V: TRBV6-1; D: NA; CDR3: CASRRLITETQYF; DNA: TGTGCCAGCAGGCGACTTATTACAGAGACCCAGTACTTC
J: TRBJ2-5; size: NA; V: TRBV7-3; D: NA; CDR3: CASSLGFGGGEETQYF; DNA: TGTGCCAGCAGCTTAGGCTTCGGCGGCGGAGAAGAGACCCAGTACTTC
J: TRBJ2-2; size: NA; V: TRBV20-1; D: NA; CDR3: CSALRTWNTGELFF; DNA: TGCAGTGCCCTGAGGACTTGGAACACCGGGGAGCTGTTTTTT
J: TRBJ2-2; size: few; V: TRBV10-3; D: TRBD1; CDR3: CAISDKRGRSGELFF; DNA: TGTGCCATCAGTGATAAGAGGGGGCGGAGCGGGGAGCTGTTTTTT
J: TRBJ1-1; size: NA; V: TRBV12-3/TRBV12-4; D: NA; CDR3: CASSPVSDTEAFF; DNA: TGTGCCAGTTCACCCGTTTCAGACACTGAAGCTTTCTTT
J: TRBJ2-7; size: few; V: TRBV5-1; D: NA; CDR3: CASSLGEPYEQYF; DNA: TGCGCCAGCAGCTTAGGGGAGCCCTACGAGCAGTACTTC
J: TRBJ1-1; size: few; V: TRBV5-5; D: NA; CDR3: CASSTPQGNTEAFF; DNA: TGTGCCAGCAGCACTCCACAGGGGAACACTGAAGCTTTCTTT
J: TRBJ2-7; size: many; V: TRBV5-6; D: TRBD1; CDR3: CASSLNRGPAYEQYF; DNA: TGTGCCAGCAGCCTCAACAGGGGGCCGGCGTACGAGCAGTACTTC
J: TRBJ2-1; size: NA; V: TRBV2; D: NA; CDR3: CASSDSAAPYNEQFF; DNA: TGTGCCAGCAGTGATTCTGCGGCCCCCTACAATGAGCAGTTCTTC
J: TRBJ1-1; size: NA; V: TRBV5-6; D: NA; CDR3: CASSLGYGIGTEAFF; DNA: TGTGCCAGCAGCTTGGGGTACGGGATAGGTACTGAAGCTTTCTTT
J: TRBJ2-2; size: few; V: TRBV19; D: NA; CDR3: CASSIGTLNTGELFF; DNA: TGTGCCAGTAGTATCGGGACCTTGAACACCGGGGAGCTGTTTTTT
J: TRBJ1-5; size: NA; V: TRBV5-5; D: NA; CDR3: CASSGGGEIQPQHF; DNA: TGTGCCAGCAGCGGCGGGGGAGAAATTCAGCCCCAGCATTTT
J: TRBJ1-2; size: few; V: TRBV6-2/TRBV6-3; D: NA; CDR3: CASSYGRINYGYTF; DNA: TGTGCCAGCAGTTACGGTCGTATCAACTATGGCTACACCTTC
J: TRBJ2-7; size: few; V: TRBV7-2; D: TRBD1; CDR3: CASSLAGGVAYEQYF; DNA: TGTGCCAGCAGCTTAGCAGGGGGCGTCGCCTACGAGCAGTACTTC
J: TRBJ2-1; size: NA; V: TRBV20-1; D: TRBD2; CDR3: CCARGVPNDEGLTPQYNEQFF; DNA: TGCTGTGCTAGAGGGGTTCCAAATGACGAGGGACTAACCCCTCAGTACAATGAGCAGTTCTTC
J: TRBJ2-1; size: NA; V: TRBV5-1; D: TRBD2; CDR3: CASSRSGTSGGECNEQFF; DNA: TGCGCCAGCAGCCGCTCGGGGACTAGCGGGGGGGAGTGCAATGAGCAGTTCTTC